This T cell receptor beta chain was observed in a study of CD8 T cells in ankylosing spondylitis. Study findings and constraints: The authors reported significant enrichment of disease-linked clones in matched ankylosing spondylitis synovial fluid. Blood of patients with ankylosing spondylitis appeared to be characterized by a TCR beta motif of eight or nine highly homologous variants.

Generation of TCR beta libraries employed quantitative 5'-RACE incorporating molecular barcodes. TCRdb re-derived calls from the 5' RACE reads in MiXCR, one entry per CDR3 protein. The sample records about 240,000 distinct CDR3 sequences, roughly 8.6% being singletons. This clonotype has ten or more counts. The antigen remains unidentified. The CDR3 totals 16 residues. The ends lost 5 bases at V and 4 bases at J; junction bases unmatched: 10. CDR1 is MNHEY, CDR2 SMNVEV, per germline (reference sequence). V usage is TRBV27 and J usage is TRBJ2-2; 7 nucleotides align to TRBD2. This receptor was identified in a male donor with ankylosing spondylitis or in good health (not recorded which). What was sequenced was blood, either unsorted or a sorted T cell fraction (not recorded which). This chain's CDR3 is CASSPSGGAATGELFF. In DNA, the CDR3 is TGTGCCAGCAGTCCATCGGGGGGAGCGGCCACCGGGGAGCTGTTTTTT.